Sequencing of this T cell receptor beta chain was carried out in a study of shared clonotypes between healthy human individuals. A note on this clone: Its target is unknown.

The study, taken as a whole, reports: Generation of non-shared clonotypes was less probable than generation of clonotypes shared by all four donors.

The repertoire was sequenced with immunoSEQ multiplex PCR; TCRdb's copy has only in-frame clones and lacks some. The sample holds 2 million to 2.5 million clones; approximately 93% are singletons and the top ten take about 0.39%. The CDR3 totals 16 residues. Germline V lookup: CDR1 SGHRS, CDR2 YFSETQ. The V and J ends lost 0 bases and 1 base, in that order; junction bases with no gene match: 4. What was sequenced was naive CD4+ T cells from PBMCs. The subset was: CD45RA+ positively selected. V is TRBV5-1 and J is TRBJ1-3; 7 bases agree with TRBD1. This TCR came from a man younger than 30 in good health. Some clones in this sample may be carry-over from other donors' samples. The CDR3 loop reads CASSLGGTDSGNTIYF. For the CDR3, the DNA is TGCGCCAGCAGCTTGGGGGGGACAGATTCTGGAAACACCATATATTTT.